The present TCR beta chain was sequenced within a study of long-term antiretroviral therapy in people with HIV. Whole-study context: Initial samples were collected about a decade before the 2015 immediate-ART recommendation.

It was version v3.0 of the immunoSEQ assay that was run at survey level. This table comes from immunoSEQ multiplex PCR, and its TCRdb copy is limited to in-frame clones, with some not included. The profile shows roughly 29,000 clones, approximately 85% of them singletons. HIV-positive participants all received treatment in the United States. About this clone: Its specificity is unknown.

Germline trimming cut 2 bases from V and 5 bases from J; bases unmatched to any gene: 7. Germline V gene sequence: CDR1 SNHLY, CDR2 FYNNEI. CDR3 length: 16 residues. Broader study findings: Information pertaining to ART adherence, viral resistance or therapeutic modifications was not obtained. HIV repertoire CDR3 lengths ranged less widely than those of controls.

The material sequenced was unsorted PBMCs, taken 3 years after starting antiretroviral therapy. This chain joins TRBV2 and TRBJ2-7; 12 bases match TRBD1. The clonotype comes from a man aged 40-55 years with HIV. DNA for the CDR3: TGTGCCAGCAGTGAATATGGGACAGGGGGCTGGAACGAGCAGTACTTC. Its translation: CASSEYGTGGWNEQYF.